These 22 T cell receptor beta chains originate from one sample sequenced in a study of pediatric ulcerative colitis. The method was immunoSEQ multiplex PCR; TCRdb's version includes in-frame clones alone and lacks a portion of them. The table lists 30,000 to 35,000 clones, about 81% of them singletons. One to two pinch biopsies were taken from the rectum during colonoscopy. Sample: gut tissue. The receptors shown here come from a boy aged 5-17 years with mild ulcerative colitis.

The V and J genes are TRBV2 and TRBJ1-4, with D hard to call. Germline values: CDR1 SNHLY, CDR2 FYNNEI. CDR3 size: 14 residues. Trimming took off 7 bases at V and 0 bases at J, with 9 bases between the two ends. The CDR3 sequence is CASNQFATNEKLFF. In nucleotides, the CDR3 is TGTGCCAGCAACCAGTTTGCAACTAATGAAAAACTGTTTTTT.

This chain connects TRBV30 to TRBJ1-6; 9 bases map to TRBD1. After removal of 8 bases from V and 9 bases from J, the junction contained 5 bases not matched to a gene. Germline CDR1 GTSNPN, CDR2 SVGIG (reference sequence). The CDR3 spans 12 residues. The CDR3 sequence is CAMGQGFSPLHF. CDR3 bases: TGTGCCATGGGACAGGGATTTTCACCCCTCCACTTT.

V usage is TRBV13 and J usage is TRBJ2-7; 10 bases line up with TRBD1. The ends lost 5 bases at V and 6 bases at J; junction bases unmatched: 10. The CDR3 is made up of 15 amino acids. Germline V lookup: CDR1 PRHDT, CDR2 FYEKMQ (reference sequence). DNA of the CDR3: TGTGCCAGCAGCCCGCCGGGACAGGGGATGGGCGAGCAGTACTTC. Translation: CASSPPGQGMGEQYF.

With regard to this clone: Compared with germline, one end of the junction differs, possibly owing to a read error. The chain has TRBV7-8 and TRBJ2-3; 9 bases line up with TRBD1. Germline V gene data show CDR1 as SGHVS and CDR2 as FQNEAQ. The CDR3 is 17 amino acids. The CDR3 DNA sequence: TGTGCCAGCAGGTTAGGACAGGGGACCTCTAGCACAGATACGCAGTATTTT. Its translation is CASRLGQGTSSTDTQYF.

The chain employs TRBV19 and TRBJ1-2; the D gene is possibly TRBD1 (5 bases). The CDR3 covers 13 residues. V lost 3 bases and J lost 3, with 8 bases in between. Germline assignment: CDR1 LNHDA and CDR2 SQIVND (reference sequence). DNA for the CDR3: TGTGCCAGTAGTATCAGGGTCGACTATGGCTACACCTTC. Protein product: CASSIRVDYGYTF.

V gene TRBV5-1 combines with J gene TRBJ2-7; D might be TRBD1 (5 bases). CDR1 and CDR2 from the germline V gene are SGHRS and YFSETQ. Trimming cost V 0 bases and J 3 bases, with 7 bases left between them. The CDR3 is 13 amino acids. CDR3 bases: TGCGCCAGCAGCTTGGGTACAGGCTACGAGCAGTACTTC. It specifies CASSLGTGYEQYF.

The CDR3 loop reads CASGLVRDTEAFF. The CDR3 nucleotides are TGTGCTAGTGGTTTGGTACGGGACACTGAAGCTTTCTTT. V is TRBV12-5 and J is TRBJ1-1; D not certain. V was shortened by 0 bases and J by 3 bases, with 5 bases between the two germline ends. From germline, CDR1 is LGHNT and CDR2 FRNRAP. CDR3 length: 13 residues.

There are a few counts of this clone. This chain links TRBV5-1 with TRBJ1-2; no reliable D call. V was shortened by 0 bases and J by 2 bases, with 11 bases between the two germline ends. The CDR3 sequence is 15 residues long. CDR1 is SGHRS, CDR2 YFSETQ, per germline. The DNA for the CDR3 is TGCGCCAGCAGCTTGGGACCCGAAATAAACTATGGCTACACCTTC. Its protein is CASSLGPEINYGYTF.

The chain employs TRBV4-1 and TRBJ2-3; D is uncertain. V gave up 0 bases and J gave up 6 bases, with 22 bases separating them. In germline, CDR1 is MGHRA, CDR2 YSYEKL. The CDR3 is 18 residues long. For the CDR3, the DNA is TGCGCCAGCAGCCAAGATGGTTTCAGGCGGTTCGACCCCGATACGCAGTATTTT. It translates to CASSQDGFRRFDPDTQYF.

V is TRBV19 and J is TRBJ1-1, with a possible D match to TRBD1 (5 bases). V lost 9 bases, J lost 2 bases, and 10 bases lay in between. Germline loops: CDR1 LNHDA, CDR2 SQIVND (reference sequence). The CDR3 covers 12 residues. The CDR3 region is CASNGGNTEAFF. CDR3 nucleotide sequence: TGTGCCAGCAATGGGGGTAACACTGAAGCTTTCTTT.

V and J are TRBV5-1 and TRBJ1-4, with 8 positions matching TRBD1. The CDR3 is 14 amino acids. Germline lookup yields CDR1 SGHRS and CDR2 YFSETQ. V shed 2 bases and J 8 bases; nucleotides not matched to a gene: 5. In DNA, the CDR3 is TGCGCCAGCAGCTTTGACAGGGGAAACGAAAAACTGTTTTTT. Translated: CASSFDRGNEKLFF.

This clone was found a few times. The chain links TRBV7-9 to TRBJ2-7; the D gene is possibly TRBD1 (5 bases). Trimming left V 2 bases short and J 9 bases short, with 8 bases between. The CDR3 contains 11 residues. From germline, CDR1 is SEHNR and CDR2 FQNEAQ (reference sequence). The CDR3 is CASSLTGAQYF. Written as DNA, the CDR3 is TGTGCCAGCAGCTTAACAGGTGCGCAGTACTTC.

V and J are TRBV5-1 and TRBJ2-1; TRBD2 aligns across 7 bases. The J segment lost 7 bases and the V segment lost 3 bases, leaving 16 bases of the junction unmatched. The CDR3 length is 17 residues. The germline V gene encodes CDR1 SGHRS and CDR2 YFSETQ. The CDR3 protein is CASSSTPPGLRQNEQFF. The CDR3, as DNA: TGCGCCAGCAGCTCTACGCCACCGGGACTAAGGCAAAATGAGCAGTTCTTC.

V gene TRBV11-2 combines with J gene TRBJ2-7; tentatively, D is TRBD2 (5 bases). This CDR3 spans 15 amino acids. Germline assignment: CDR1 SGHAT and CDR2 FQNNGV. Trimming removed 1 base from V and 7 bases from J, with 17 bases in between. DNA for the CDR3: TGTGCCAGCAGCTTAGGACGGACCGCGTCGGGGGAGCAGTACTTC. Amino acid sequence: CASSLGRTASGEQYF. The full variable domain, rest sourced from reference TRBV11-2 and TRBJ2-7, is EAGVAQSPRYKIIEKRQSVAFWCNPISGHATLYWYQQILGQGPKLLIQFQNNGVVDDSQLPKDRFSAERLKGVDSTLKIQPAKLEDSAVYLCASSLGRTASGEQYFGPGTRLTVT.

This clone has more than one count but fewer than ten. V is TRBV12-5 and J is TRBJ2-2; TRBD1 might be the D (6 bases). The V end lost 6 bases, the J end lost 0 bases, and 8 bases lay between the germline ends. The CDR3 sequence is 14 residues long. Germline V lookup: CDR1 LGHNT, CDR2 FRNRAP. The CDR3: CASGQGSNTGELFF. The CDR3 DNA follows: TGTGCTAGTGGACAGGGCTCGAACACCGGGGAGCTGTTTTTT.

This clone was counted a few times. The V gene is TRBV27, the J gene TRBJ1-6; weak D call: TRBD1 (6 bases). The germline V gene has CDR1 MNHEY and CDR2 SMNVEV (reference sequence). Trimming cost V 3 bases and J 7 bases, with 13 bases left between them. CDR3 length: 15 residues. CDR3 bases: TGTGCCAGCAGTTTGGGGACAATGGGAAATTCACCCCTCCACTTT. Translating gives CASSLGTMGNSPLHF.

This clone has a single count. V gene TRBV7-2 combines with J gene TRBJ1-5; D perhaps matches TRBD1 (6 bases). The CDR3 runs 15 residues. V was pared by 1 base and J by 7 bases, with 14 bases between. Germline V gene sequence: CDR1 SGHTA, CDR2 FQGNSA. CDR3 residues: CASSLERGMLQPQHF. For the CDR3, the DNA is TGTGCCAGCAGCTTAGAAAGGGGGATGTTACAGCCCCAGCATTTT.

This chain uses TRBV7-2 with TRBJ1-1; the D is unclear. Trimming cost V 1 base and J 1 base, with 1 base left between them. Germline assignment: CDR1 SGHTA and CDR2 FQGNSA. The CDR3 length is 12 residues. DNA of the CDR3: TGTGCCAGCAGCTTAGAGAACACTGAAGCTTTCTTT. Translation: CASSLENTEAFF.

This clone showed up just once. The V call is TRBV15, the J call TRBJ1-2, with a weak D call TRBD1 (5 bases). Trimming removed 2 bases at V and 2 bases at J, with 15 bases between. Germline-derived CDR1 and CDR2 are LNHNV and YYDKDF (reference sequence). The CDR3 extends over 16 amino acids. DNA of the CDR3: TGTGCCACCAGCAGACAAACCGTGGGACGCAACTATGGCTACACCTTC. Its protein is CATSRQTVGRNYGYTF. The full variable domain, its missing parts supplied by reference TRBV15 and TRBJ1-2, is DAMVIQNPRYQVTQFGKPVTLSCSQTLNHNVMYWYQQKSSQAPKLLFHYYDKDFNNEADTPDNFQSRRPNTSFCFLDIRSPGLGDTAMYLCATSRQTVGRNYGYTFGSGTRLTVV.

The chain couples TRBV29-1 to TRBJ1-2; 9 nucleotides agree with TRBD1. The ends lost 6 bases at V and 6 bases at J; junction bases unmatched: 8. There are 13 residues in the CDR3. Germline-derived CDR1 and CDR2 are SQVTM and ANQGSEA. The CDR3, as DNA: TGCAGCGTCGCCACGGGACAGGGACATGGCTACACCTTC. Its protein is CSVATGQGHGYTF.

CDR3 bases: TGCAGCGTTGAGCCACACCCAGGGGGGGGCTACACCTTC. Protein: CSVEPHPGGGYTF. The chain couples TRBV29-1 to TRBJ1-2, with 7 bases fitting TRBD1. Looked up from germline, CDR1 is SQVTM and CDR2 is ANQGSEA. The CDR3 loop spans 13 amino acids. J lost 8 bases, V lost 3 bases, and 9 bases had no gene match.

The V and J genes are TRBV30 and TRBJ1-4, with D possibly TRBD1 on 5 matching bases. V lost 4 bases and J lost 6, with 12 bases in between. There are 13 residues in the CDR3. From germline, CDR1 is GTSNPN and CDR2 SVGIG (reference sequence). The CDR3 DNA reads TGTGCCTGGACCGCGGGGGTCGATGAAAAACTGTTTTTT. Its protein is CAWTAGVDEKLFF.